The 11 T cell receptor beta chains given below trace back to one sample, sequenced in a study of T-cell memory formation after mild COVID-19. TCRdb recomputed calls from the 5' RACE reads with MiXCR, one row per CDR3 protein. Of a few hundred thousand distinct CDR3 sequences listed, less than 25% are singletons. What was sequenced was PBMCs or a T cell subset sorted from them (not recorded which). Receptor source: an adult woman who had mild COVID-19 (a few samples of this study predate the infection). Cell type and time point are not known.

This clonotype was detected only a few times. The CDR3 here is CATSRDFRPGRQETQYF. In DNA, the CDR3 is TGTGCCACCAGCAGAGATTTTCGTCCGGGGCGACAAGAGACCCAGTACTTC. This sequence joins TRBV15 and TRBJ2-5; D is tentatively TRBD1 or TRBD2 (5 bases each). Trimming left V 0 bases short and J 2 bases short, with 16 bases between. Germline lookup yields CDR1 LNHNV and CDR2 YYDKDF (reference sequence). CDR3 size: 17 residues.

This clonotype has a handful of counts. The chain joins TRBV11-1 to TRBJ1-6; possible D gene TRBD1, 6 bases. With 3 bases removed from V and 4 bases from J, the gap between germline ends came to 7 bases. Germline CDR1 and CDR2: SGHAT and FQDESV (reference sequence). CDR3 size: 14 residues. The CDR3 spells CASSFRGYNSPLHF. CDR3 bases: TGTGCCAGCAGCTTCAGGGGTTATAATTCACCCCTCCACTTT.

In its sample, this clonotype was seen a few times. Mismatch with germline at one junction end may stem from a read error. The V gene is TRBV6-5, the J gene TRBJ1-1; D gene unclear. The V gene's germline CDR1 is MNHEY and CDR2 SVGAGI. The length of the CDR3 is 14 residues. CDR3 bases: TGTGCCAGCACCTTCACCGGTTTGAAGACTGAAGCTTTCTTT. Its translation is CASTFTGLKTEAFF.

The chain links TRBV12-3 or TRBV12-4 to TRBJ2-7; D call uncertain. CDR3 length: 15 amino acids. The ends were cut back, 4 bases at V and 0 bases at J, with 13 bases in the middle. CDR3 sequence reads: CASSSAAEFSYEQYF. Written as DNA, the CDR3 is TGTGCCAGCAGTTCGGCCGCGGAGTTCTCCTACGAGCAGTACTTC.

This clonotype has only a few counts. An end of the junction differs from the germline gene, which may be a read error. The V gene is TRBV18, the J gene TRBJ2-1; a weak D match, TRBD1 (5 bases). The V gene's germline CDR1 is KGHSH and CDR2 LQKENI. The CDR3 has 16 amino acids. CDR3 bases: TGTGCCAGCTTACGTCCGCAGGGCCTCTCCGACAATGAGCAGTTCTTC. This encodes CASLRPQGLSDNEQFF.

V usage is TRBV20-1 and J usage is TRBJ2-7, with D perhaps TRBD1 (6 bases). CDR1 is DFQATT and CDR2 is SNEGSKA in the germline V gene (reference sequence). V lost 6 bases, J lost 5 bases, and 20 bases lay in between. The CDR3 sequence is 14 residues long. The CDR3 here is CSAGHRAGADEQYF. CDR3 nucleotide sequence: TGCAGTGCCGGCCACAGGGCCGGAGCCGACGAGCAGTACTTC.

The chain joins TRBV5-8 to TRBJ2-7; 7 nucleotides agree with TRBD1. The CDR3 contains 15 residues. Germline V lookup: CDR1 SGHTS, CDR2 YDEGEE. The V segment lost 4 bases and the J segment 0 bases; nucleotides outside the gene matches: 7. This CDR3 is CASSRDRASSYEQYF. The CDR3 region has the DNA TGTGCCAGCAGCCGAGACAGGGCCAGCTCCTACGAGCAGTACTTC.

The rearrangement uses TRBV12-3 or TRBV12-4 and TRBJ2-5, with 10 bases matching TRBD2. This CDR3 is 14 amino acids long. The junction had 7 bases not matched to a gene; V was cut back by 6 bases and J by 6 bases. CDR3 residues: CASRATSGVKTQYF. The CDR3 region has the DNA TGTGCCAGCAGGGCTACTAGCGGGGTAAAGACCCAGTACTTC.

The gene calls are TRBV12-3 or TRBV12-4 and TRBJ2-2; D might be TRBD1 (6 bases). V lost 5 bases and J 0 bases, leaving 13 bases between the germline ends. The CDR3 has 16 amino acids. CDR3 amino acids: CASSPPQGPNTGELFF. Written as DNA, the CDR3 is TGTGCCAGCAGTCCTCCCCAGGGGCCGAACACCGGGGAGCTGTTTTTT.

This clonotype has ten or more counts. CDR3 bases: TGCGCCAGCAGCTTAGGACAGGGCTACACTGAAGCTTTCTTT. Its translation is CASSLGQGYTEAFF. The rearrangement links TRBV5-1 to TRBJ1-1; 8 bases agree with TRBD1. The CDR3 totals 14 residues. Trimming at V came to 2 bases and at J to 3 bases, leaving 3 bases not matched to a gene. Germline CDR1 is SGHRS and CDR2 is YFSETQ.

This chain links TRBV6-2 or TRBV6-3 with TRBJ2-3; D is perhaps TRBD2 (5 bases). This CDR3 is built from 15 residues. The ends were cut back, 6 bases at V and 3 bases at J, with 16 bases in the middle. CDR1 and CDR2 (germline): MNHEY, SVGEGT. The CDR3 DNA reads TGTGCCAGCAGCCCTACTAGACGCTATACAGATACGCAGTATTTT. It codes for CASSPTRRYTDTQYF.